This TCR beta chain appears in the sequencing data of a study of response to subunit inactivated influenza vaccine. TCRdb passed the RT-PCR reads through MiXCR, listing each CDR3 protein once. This sample has 650,000 to 800,000 distinct CDR3 sequences, with about 15% found just once. Of note for this clonotype: What it binds is not known.

The study, taken as a whole, reports: T cells newly recruited by each seasonal influenza vaccination are few, the authors suggested.

The sequences come from PBMCs from blood, collected around two weeks before vaccination. The TCR was taken from a man aged 45-60 years who received an inactivated influenza vaccine.

Here the CDR3 reads CAISVSGLTGSGEQYF. CDR3 coding DNA: TGTGCCATCAGTGTGTCGGGACTTACGGGGTCCGGGGAGCAGTACTTC. The rearrangement links TRBV10-3 to TRBJ2-7; D may be TRBD2 (6 bases). The CDR3 loop spans 16 amino acids. Between the trimmed V and J ends, which lost 4 bases and 7 bases, there was a span of 23 bases. Per germline, CDR1 ENHRY and CDR2 SYGVKD.